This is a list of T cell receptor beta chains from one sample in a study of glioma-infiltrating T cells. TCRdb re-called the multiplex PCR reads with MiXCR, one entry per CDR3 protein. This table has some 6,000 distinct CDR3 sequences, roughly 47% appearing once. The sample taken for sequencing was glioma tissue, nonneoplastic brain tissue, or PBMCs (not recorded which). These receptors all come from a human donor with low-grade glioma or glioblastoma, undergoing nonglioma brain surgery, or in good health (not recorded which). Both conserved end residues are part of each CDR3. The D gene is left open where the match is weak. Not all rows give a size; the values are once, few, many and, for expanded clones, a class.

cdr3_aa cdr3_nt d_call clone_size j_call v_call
CASRTSESRDEQFF TGCGCCAGCAGGACTAGCGAAAGTCGTGATGAGCAGTTCTTC TRBD2 - TRBJ2-1 TRBV5-1
CASSLDLVAGGVETQYF TGTGCCAGCAGCTTAGACTTAGTAGCGGGCGGGGTAGAGACCCAGTACTTC TRBD2 - TRBJ2-5 TRBV7-6
CASSDPTRNTIYF TGTGCCAGCAGTGATCCGACCCGAAACACCATATATTTT - medium-sized TRBJ1-3 TRBV25-1
CASSPHPGSGNTIYF TGTGCCAGCAGTCCCCATCCAGGCTCTGGAAACACCATATATTTT - - TRBJ1-3 TRBV3-1
CASSFGTSGGAAYEQYF TGTGCCAGCAGTTTTGGGACTAGCGGGGGTGCCGCCTACGAGCAGTACTTC TRBD2 - TRBJ2-7 TRBV27
CASSEWTNCNEQFF TGCGCCAGCAGTGAGTGGACTAACTGCAATGAGCAGTTCTTC - - TRBJ2-1 TRBV2
CASRVSNNSPLHF TGTGCCAGCAGAGTGTCGAATAATTCACCCCTCCACTTT - - TRBJ1-6 TRBV6-2/TRBV6-3
CILLDRVYNQPQHF TGCATCCTTTTAGACAGGGTGTACAATCAGCCCCAGCATTTT TRBD1 - TRBJ1-5 TRBV20-1
CASSQDSLHEQFF TGCGCCAGCAGCCAAGATTCTCTCCATGAGCAGTTCTTC - - TRBJ2-1 TRBV4-1
CASSQLASSSYEQYF TGTGCCAGCAGCCAACTGGCCTCGAGCTCCTACGAGCAGTACTTC - few TRBJ2-7 TRBV4-1
CASSQGFSANQETQYF TGTGCCAGCAGCCAAGGTTTTAGCGCCAACCAAGAGACCCAGTACTTC - many TRBJ2-5 TRBV4-2
CSALRGEAYDEQFF TGCAGTGCCCTTAGGGGGGAGGCCTACGATGAGCAGTTCTTC - - TRBJ2-1 TRBV20-1
CASSPTGGQETQYF TGTGCCAGCTCCCCGACGGGCGGCCAAGAGACCCAGTACTTC - many TRBJ2-5 TRBV18
CASSLSSYYNEQFF TGTGCCAGCAGCTTATCCTCCTACTACAATGAGCAGTTCTTC - - TRBJ2-1 TRBV11-2
CSARAPYDYEQYF TGCAGTGCTAGAGCCCCGTATGACTACGAGCAGTACTTC - - TRBJ2-7 TRBV20-1
CASSYSGGLSYNEQFF TGTGCCAGCAGTTACTCGGGAGGCCTGTCCTACAATGAGCAGTTCTTC - once TRBJ2-1 TRBV6-5
CSAPSGTSGRAANEQFF TGCAGTGCCCCCTCCGGGACTAGCGGGAGGGCCGCTAATGAGCAGTTCTTC TRBD2 medium-sized TRBJ2-1 TRBV20-1
CAWRGLTGNTEAFF TGTGCCTGGAGGGGTCTGACAGGGAACACTGAAGCTTTCTTT - - TRBJ1-1 TRBV30
CASSPSSPRVSYNEQFF TGTGCCAGCAGCCCATCCTCCCCCAGGGTTTCCTACAATGAGCAGTTCTTC - medium-sized TRBJ2-1 TRBV14
CASRTTEQFF TGTGCCAGCAGGACTACAGAGCAGTTCTTC - many TRBJ2-1 TRBV2
CASSNRAGSEQYF TGCGCCAGCAGTAATCGGGCAGGCTCCGAGCAGTACTTC - medium-sized TRBJ2-7 TRBV10-2
CASRVAGNEQYF TGTGCCAGCAGGGTAGCGGGCAACGAGCAGTACTTC TRBD2 many TRBJ2-7 TRBV5-4
CASSIRTGPGELFF TGTGCCAGCAGTATTAGGACAGGGCCCGGGGAGCTGTTTTTT TRBD1 few TRBJ2-2 TRBV6-1
CASSPGAGGETQYF TGTGCCAGCAGCCCGGGAGCCGGTGGGGAGACCCAGTACTTC - once TRBJ2-5 TRBV27
CASSLLGGGTDTQYF TGTGCCAGCAGTTTATTGGGCGGGGGCACAGATACGCAGTATTTT - few TRBJ2-3 TRBV6-5
CASSPRMASYEQYF TGTGCCAGCAGTCCCCGCATGGCCTCCTACGAGCAGTACTTC - - TRBJ2-7 TRBV27
CASSLGPGANTEAFF TGTGCCAGCAGTTTAGGCCCGGGAGCTAACACTGAAGCTTTCTTT - - TRBJ1-1 TRBV27
CASSWPRGSTDTQYF TGTGCCAGCAGCTGGCCCAGGGGGAGCACAGATACGCAGTATTTT TRBD1 - TRBJ2-3 TRBV28
CASSESRGFDTGELLF TGTGCCAGCAGTGAATCGCGGGGGTTCGACACCGGGGAGCTGTTGTTT TRBD2 - TRBJ2-2 TRBV25-1
CSARDIGTSGTNEQFF TGCAGTGCTAGAGATATTGGGACTAGCGGGACCAATGAGCAGTTCTTC TRBD2 many TRBJ2-1 TRBV20-1
CASSPRQGMNTEAFF TGTGCCAGCAGTCCCCGACAGGGTATGAACACTGAAGCTTTCTTT TRBD1 - TRBJ1-1 TRBV6-5
CASLSRTSGSSYEQYF TGCGCCAGCCTCTCCCGGACTAGCGGGAGCTCCTACGAGCAGTACTTC TRBD2 many TRBJ2-7 TRBV4-1
CASRDLGGGAEDTQYF TGTGCCAGCCGAGACCTAGGGGGGGGGGCCGAAGATACGCAGTATTTT - medium-sized TRBJ2-3 TRBV27
CVSSTYRLAGVGNEQFF TGTGTTAGCAGTACATACCGACTAGCGGGAGTAGGCAATGAGCAGTTCTTC TRBD2 - TRBJ2-1 TRBV28
CATRGLAGLNEQFF TGTGCCACGAGGGGGCTAGCGGGCCTCAATGAGCAGTTCTTC - many TRBJ2-1 TRBV19
CPSSWGTGTDTQYF TGTCCCAGCAGTTGGGGGACAGGGACAGATACCCAGTACTTC TRBD1 - TRBJ2-5 TRBV27
CASSLTAAGERREQYF TGTGCCAGCAGCTTAACAGCAGCGGGAGAACGTCGGGAGCAGTACTTC TRBD2 - TRBJ2-7 TRBV7-3
CATPRAEGVEGYTF TGTGCCACCCCCCGGGCGGAGGGAGTTGAAGGCTACACCTTC - many TRBJ1-2 TRBV10-3
CVSSGTGGPNNEQFF TGTGTTAGCAGTGGGACGGGAGGACCTAACAATGAGCAGTTCTTC TRBD2 - TRBJ2-1 TRBV2
CASRQGDRYQPQHF TGTGCCAGCAGACAAGGTGACAGGTATCAGCCCCAGCATTTT - many TRBJ1-5 TRBV6-1
CASSPRLAGVSGANVMTF TGCGCCAGCAGCCCTAGACTAGCGGGGGTCTCTGGGGCCAACGTCATGACTTTC TRBD2 - TRBJ2-6 TRBV4-1
CASSLLAGGDTQYF TGCGCCAGCAGCTTGTTGGCGGGAGGGGATACGCAGTATTTT TRBD2 many TRBJ2-3 TRBV5-1
CAWSEPGFGTEAFF TGTGCCTGGAGTGAGCCAGGGTTCGGCACTGAAGCTTTCTTT - few TRBJ1-1 TRBV30
CASSQGRDHRPQHF TGTGCCAGCAGCCAAGGCAGGGATCATCGGCCCCAGCATTTT - - TRBJ1-5 TRBV3-1
CASSEGTDTQYF TGTGCCAGCTCAGAGGGCACAGATACGCAGTATTTT - - TRBJ2-3 TRBV27
CASSSHRGLSDQPQHF TGTGCCAGCAGCAGTCACAGGGGTCTCTCGGATCAGCCCCAGCATTTT TRBD1 - TRBJ1-5 TRBV28
CSASLWGTEAFF TGCAGTGCTAGCCTGTGGGGCACTGAAGCTTTCTTT - - TRBJ1-1 TRBV20-1
CASSLRTYGTSGRAYNEQFF TGTGCCAGCAGTTTACGCACTTACGGGACTAGCGGGAGGGCCTACAATGAGCAGTTCTTC TRBD2 once TRBJ2-1 TRBV28
CASRVAGGWNTGELFF TGTGCCAGCAGAGTAGCGGGAGGTTGGAACACCGGGGAGCTGTTTTTT TRBD2 many TRBJ2-2 TRBV28
CASSPRGLGNTIYF TGTGCCAGCAGCCCCCGGGGTCTGGGAAACACCATATATTTT - - TRBJ1-3 TRBV7-2
CASSSWIYNEQFF TGTGCCAGCAGTTCCTGGATCTACAATGAGCAGTTCTTC - - TRBJ2-1 TRBV6-1
CASRKDLGDEQYF TGTGCCAGCAGGAAGGATCTGGGAGATGAGCAGTACTTC - many TRBJ2-7 TRBV7-9
CASSRYEQYF TGTGCCAGCAGTCGTTACGAGCAGTACTTC - - TRBJ2-7 TRBV25-1
CAWSVFVPPTTGELFF TGTGCCTGGAGTGTATTCGTACCCCCTACGACCGGGGAGCTGTTTTTT - few TRBJ2-2 TRBV30
CSATGTAAYGQYF TGCAGTGCTACCGGGACGGCCGCGTACGGGCAGTACTTC - - TRBJ2-7 TRBV20-1
CASSVDQGDGKTQYF TGTGCCAGCAGTGTTGATCAGGGGGATGGAAAGACCCAGTACTTC TRBD1 medium-sized TRBJ2-5 TRBV6-1
CASSLSGANVLTF TGTGCCAGCAGTTTATCTGGGGCCAACGTCCTGACTTTC - - TRBJ2-6 TRBV6-5